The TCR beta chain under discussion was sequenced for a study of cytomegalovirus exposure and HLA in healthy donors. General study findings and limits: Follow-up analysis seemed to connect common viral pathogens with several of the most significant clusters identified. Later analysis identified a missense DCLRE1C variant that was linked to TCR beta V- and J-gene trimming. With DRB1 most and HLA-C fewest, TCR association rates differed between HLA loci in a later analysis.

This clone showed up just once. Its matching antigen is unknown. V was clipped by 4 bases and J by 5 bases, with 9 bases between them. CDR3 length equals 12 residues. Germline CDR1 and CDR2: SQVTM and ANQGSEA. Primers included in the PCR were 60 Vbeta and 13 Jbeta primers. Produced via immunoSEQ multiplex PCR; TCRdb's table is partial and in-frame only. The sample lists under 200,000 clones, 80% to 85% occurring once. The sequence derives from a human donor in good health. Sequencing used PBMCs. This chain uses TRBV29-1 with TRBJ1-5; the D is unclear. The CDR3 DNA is TGCAGCGTTGCTGGTCTAGATCAGCCCCAGCATTTT. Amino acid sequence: CSVAGLDQPQHF.